This entry concerns a single T cell receptor (beta chain). What it binds is not known. Incorporated into the TCR beta cDNA libraries were unique molecular identifiers, which served to reduce PCR and sequencing biases. Yield was approximately 500,000 cDNA molecules from around 1 to 9.1 million T cells. TCRdb passed the PCR reads through MiXCR, listing each CDR3 protein once. The profile shows 750,000 to 950,000 distinct CDR3 sequences, roughly 58% of them singletons. Per the germline V gene, CDR1 is SGHTA and CDR2 is FQGNSA. V lost 0 bases and J lost 3, with 9 bases in between. The CDR3 runs 14 residues. This entry comes from a study of post-analysis software for immune sequencing data. Study-level background: The cohort encompassed relapsing-remitting, secondary progressive and progressive-relapsing multiple sclerosis disease courses.

Study-level points and caveats: Several TRBV segments occurring more often in patients than controls included TRBV5-6, TRBV5-1 and TRBV20-1. Compared against controls, patients with multiple sclerosis displayed significantly lower normalized Chao1 diversity. Strong same-batch co-clustering of samples appeared with F measure clustering.

The rearrangement links TRBV7-2 to TRBJ2-7; TRBD1 might be the D (7 bases). Sequenced: blood. The TCR was taken from a girl aged 10 to 17 with multiple sclerosis. The CDR3 nucleotides read TGTGCCAGCAGCTTAGCCAGGGGGGACTACGAGCAGTACTTC. As protein: CASSLARGDYEQYF.